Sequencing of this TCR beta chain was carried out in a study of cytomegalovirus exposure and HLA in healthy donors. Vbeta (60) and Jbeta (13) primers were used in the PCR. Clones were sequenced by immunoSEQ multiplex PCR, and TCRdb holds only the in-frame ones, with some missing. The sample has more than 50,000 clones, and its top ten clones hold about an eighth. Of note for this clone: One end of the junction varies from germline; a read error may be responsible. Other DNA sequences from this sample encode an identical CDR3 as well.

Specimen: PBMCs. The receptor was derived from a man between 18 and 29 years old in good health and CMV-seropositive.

The CDR3 DNA follows: TGTGCCAGCAGCGCCTCTAGCGGGGCACTCACCGGAGAGCTGTTTTTT. This codes for CASSASSGALTGELFF. The chain combines TRBV9 with TRBJ2-2; 9 positions agree with TRBD2. Germline lookup yields CDR1 SGDLS and CDR2 YYNGEE. This CDR3 contains 16 residues.